The entry that follows covers one T cell receptor beta chain sequence. This record belongs to a study of blood T cell repertoires in COVID-19. The wider study: COVID-19 samples collected from the United States, Italy and Spain covered acute and convalescent phases. T cells, B-cell-depleted T cells, or PBMCs supplied cDNA or gDNA.

Germline V lookup: CDR1 KGHSH, CDR2 LQKENI. The ends lost 2 bases at V and 7 bases at J; junction bases unmatched: 7. The CDR3 totals 16 residues. Study processing details: Nucleated cell counts were estimated from reference gene primer amplification. TCRdb keeps only in-frame clones here, not all; method: immunoSEQ multiplex PCR. V, J and clone size were drawn from that table, and D and trimming were deduced from the DNA. The sample includes tens of thousands of clones, 90% of them seen just once. The sequenced material came from peripheral blood. The J gene is TRBJ1-4, the V gene TRBV18; TRBD1 matches at 10 bases. This sequence originates from a human donor in a cohort sampled during active COVID-19. This CDR3 reads CASSPAVGTGAEKLFF. In DNA form, the CDR3 reads TGTGCCAGCTCACCAGCCGTGGGGACAGGGGCTGAAAAACTGTTTTTT.